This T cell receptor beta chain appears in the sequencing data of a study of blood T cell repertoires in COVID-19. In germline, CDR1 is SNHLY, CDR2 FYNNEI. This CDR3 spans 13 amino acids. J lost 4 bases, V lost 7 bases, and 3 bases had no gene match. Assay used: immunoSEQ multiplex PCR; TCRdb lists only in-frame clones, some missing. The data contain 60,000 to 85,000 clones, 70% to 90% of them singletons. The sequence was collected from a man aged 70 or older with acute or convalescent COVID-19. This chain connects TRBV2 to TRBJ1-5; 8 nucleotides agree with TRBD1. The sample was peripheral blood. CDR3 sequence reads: CASNDRGNQPQHF. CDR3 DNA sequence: TGTGCCAGCAATGACAGGGGAAATCAGCCCCAGCATTTT.